What follows are 21 T cell receptor beta chains derived from one specimen sequenced in a study of blood T cell repertoires in COVID-19. The protocol was immunoSEQ multiplex PCR, while the TCRdb copy is restricted to in-frame clones and leaves out a portion. The sample records some 200,000 clones, about 88% being singletons. The source material was peripheral blood. The receptors derive from a man aged 45-65 years with COVID-19, enrolled during active disease.

The gene calls are TRBV7-6 and TRBJ2-2; 7 bases map to TRBD1. V lost 5 bases and J lost 4; bases outside the gene matches: 7. The CDR3 covers 15 residues. From germline, CDR1 is SGHVS and CDR2 FNYEAQ. CDR3 loop: CASSHRDRVTGELFF. Written as DNA, the CDR3 is TGTGCCAGCAGCCACCGGGACAGAGTCACCGGGGAGCTGTTTTTT.

The chain combines TRBV12-3 or TRBV12-4 with TRBJ1-2, with 9 bases fitting TRBD1. The CDR3 consists of 13 residues. The junction had 5 bases not matched to a gene; V was cut back by 5 bases and J by 7 bases. Written as DNA, the CDR3 is TGTGCCAGCAGTCGGACAGGGGTTGGTGGCTACACCTTC. Residues: CASSRTGVGGYTF.

V and J are TRBV6-7 and TRBJ2-7; weak D call: TRBD2 (6 bases). TRBV6-7 has ORF status, its function being uncertain. The CDR3 has 16 residues. With 3 bases removed from V and 1 base from J, the gap between germline ends came to 16 bases. The CDR3, as DNA: TGTGCCAGCAGTTATGGGAGGCAGGGTAAATCCTACGAGCAGTACTTC. Protein sequence: CASSYGRQGKSYEQYF.

This clone was counted a few times. The gene calls are TRBV19 and TRBJ2-7; no clear D. Trimming shortened V by 5 bases and J by 2 bases, and 16 bases separated the two germline ends. The length of the CDR3 is 15 residues. CDR1 is LNHDA, CDR2 SQIVND, per germline (reference sequence). This chain's CDR3 is CASSPRPRMAYEQYF. The CDR3 coding sequence is TGTGCCAGTAGTCCTCGGCCCAGGATGGCCTACGAGCAGTACTTC.

The chain employs TRBV14 and TRBJ1-2; tentative D call: TRBD1 (6 bases). The germline gives CDR1 SGHDN, CDR2 FVKESK. Trimming stripped 3 bases from V and 0 bases from J, with 11 bases between. The CDR3 contains 15 residues. The CDR3 DNA reads TGTGCCAGCAGCCACGGGACACGATCTAACTATGGCTACACCTTC. Translating it yields CASSHGTRSNYGYTF.

The CDR3 region is CASSKKGFCGRIRGNEQFF. The DNA for the CDR3 is TGTGCCAGCAGCAAAAAGGGGTTCTGTGGACGGATCCGGGGGAATGAGCAGTTCTTC. The rearrangement uses TRBV21-1 and TRBJ2-1; the table's TRBD2 call for D was not verified on the DNA. TRBV21-1 is a pseudogene segment. The CDR3 contains 19 residues.

V gene TRBV9 combines with J gene TRBJ1-1; D is ambiguous. From germline, CDR1 is SGDLS and CDR2 YYNGEE. Trimming shortened V by 4 bases and J by 4 bases, and 23 bases separated the two germline ends. This CDR3 spans 17 amino acids. The CDR3 loop is CASSTREGGPGGTEAFF. The CDR3 DNA reads as TGTGCCAGCAGCACAAGAGAAGGAGGGCCTGGCGGCACTGAAGCTTTCTTT.

This clone was detected only a few times. The chain is built from TRBV6-5 and TRBJ2-7; D is ambiguous. Germline V gene sequence: CDR1 MNHEY, CDR2 SVGAGI. The CDR3 is 12 residues long. V lost 8 bases and J lost 0, with 8 bases in between. The CDR3 DNA sequence: TGTGCCAGCTTGGGCAACTCCTACGAGCAGTACTTC. This codes for CASLGNSYEQYF.

The rearrangement uses TRBV12-3 or TRBV12-4 and TRBJ2-1; D might be TRBD1 (5 bases). The CDR3 totals 12 residues. V was shortened by 3 bases and J by 10 bases, with 10 bases between the two germline ends. The CDR3 DNA reads TGTGCCAGCAGTTTCAGGGTAGGCGAGCAGTTCTTC. Its protein is CASSFRVGEQFF.

CDR3 DNA sequence: TGTGCCAGCAGTTTGGGACAGGGAGTTGGAAACACCATATATTTT. Residues: CASSLGQGVGNTIYF. The gene calls are TRBV6-5 and TRBJ1-3, with 9 bases fitting TRBD1. Germline assignment: CDR1 MNHEY and CDR2 SVGAGI. J gave up 3 bases and V 4 bases, and 4 bases lay outside the gene matches. The CDR3 is made up of 15 amino acids.

The genes are TRBV7-8 and TRBJ1-1; D perhaps matches TRBD1 (5 bases). Germline loops: CDR1 SGHVS, CDR2 FQNEAQ. V was trimmed by 5 bases and J by 4 bases, leaving 14 bases between them. The CDR3 loop spans 14 amino acids. The CDR3 DNA follows: TGTGCCAGCAGCACCCGCCAGGGAGGCACTGAAGCTTTCTTT. Translation: CASSTRQGGTEAFF.

The chain links TRBV7-6 to TRBJ2-2, with a tentative D call TRBD2 (7 bases). This CDR3 is built from 17 residues. Germline V gene lookup returns CDR1 SGHVS and CDR2 FNYEAQ. With 5 bases removed from V and 3 bases from J, the gap between germline ends came to 19 bases. The CDR3 loop reads CASSRVGEGGHTGELFF. As DNA, the CDR3 is TGTGCCAGCAGCCGAGTCGGGGAGGGGGGCCACACCGGGGAGCTGTTTTTT.

The chain recombines TRBV30 with TRBJ1-2; TRBD1 might be the D (5 bases). This CDR3 has 12 amino acids. CDR1 is GTSNPN, CDR2 SVGIG, per germline (reference sequence). V dropped 8 bases and J dropped 4 bases, with 14 bases sitting between them. For the CDR3, the DNA is TGTGCCGGGATCAGGGAAAGCTATGGCTACACCTTC. Its translation is CAGIRESYGYTF. The full variable domain, with the rest looked up from reference TRBV30 and TRBJ1-2, is SQTIHQWPATLVQPVGSPLSLECTVEGTSNPNLYWYRQAAGRGLQLLFYSVGIGQISSEVPQNLSASRPQDRQFILSSKKLLLSDSGFYLCAGIRESYGYTFGSGTRLTVV.

V is TRBV4-2 and J is TRBJ2-2, with 12 nucleotides matching TRBD2. The trim removed 1 base at V and 9 bases at J, leaving 6 bases unmatched. Germline CDR1 reads LGHNA; CDR2 reads YNFKEQ. The CDR3 runs 16 residues. CDR3 loop: CASSQVRLAGARELFF. The CDR3 DNA reads as TGTGCCAGCAGCCAAGTTAGACTAGCGGGGGCCCGGGAGCTGTTTTTT.

The count of this clone is one. The gene calls are TRBV3-1 (or the pseudogene TRBV3-2) and TRBJ2-3, with D possibly being TRBD2 (6 bases). Germline CDR1 is LGHDT and CDR2 is YNNKEL (reference sequence). V was pared by 1 base and J by 0 bases, with 11 bases between. The CDR3 has 16 residues. CDR3 sequence (DNA): TGTGCCAGCAGCCAAGCCCTAGCGTCTAGCACAGATACGCAGTATTTT. It is translated as CASSQALASSTDTQYF.

The rearrangement links TRBV30 to TRBJ2-7; tentatively, D is TRBD2 (6 bases). CDR3 length equals 13 residues. V gave up 2 bases and J gave up 1 base, with 9 bases separating them. Germline V gives CDR1 GTSNPN, CDR2 SVGIG (reference sequence). The CDR3 nucleotides read TGTGCCTGGAGTAACGGGGGTTCCTACGAGCAGTACTTC. It encodes CAWSNGGSYEQYF.

CDR3 DNA: TGTGCCAGCAGCCCTGAACGACTTATTTTAGCCAAAAACATTCAGTACTTC. This codes for CASSPERLILAKNIQYF. The rearrangement links TRBV7-3 to TRBJ2-4; D not resolved. V was shortened by 5 bases and J by 0 bases, with 17 bases between the two germline ends. This CDR3 comprises 17 residues. Per germline, CDR1 SGHTA and CDR2 FQGTGA.

V gene TRBV24-1 combines with J gene TRBJ2-7; 12 nucleotides agree with TRBD1. Per the germline V gene, CDR1 is KGHDR and CDR2 is SFDVKD. V dropped 2 bases and J dropped 6; count of bases not matched to a gene: 4. The CDR3 has 15 residues. The CDR3 protein is CATSDWGQGACEQYF. As DNA, the CDR3 is TGTGCCACCAGTGATTGGGGACAGGGGGCATGCGAGCAGTACTTC.

V usage is TRBV5-1 and J usage is TRBJ2-1, with 13 bases aligning to TRBD2. This CDR3 has 17 amino acids. V lost 2 bases and J lost 6; bases outside the gene matches: 8. Germline CDR1 SGHRS, CDR2 YFSETQ. The CDR3 here is CASSLHGLAGVGNEQFF. The DNA of the CDR3 is TGCGCCAGCAGCTTACACGGACTAGCGGGAGTAGGCAATGAGCAGTTCTTC.

This chain links TRBV3-1 (or the pseudogene TRBV3-2) with TRBJ1-1; 7 nucleotides agree with TRBD1. There are 13 residues in the CDR3. Germline CDR1 LGHDT, CDR2 YNNKEL (reference sequence). V lost 8 bases to trimming and J lost 1 base; unmatched junction nucleotides: 4. In nucleotides, the CDR3 is TGTGCCAGCGGAGGGGGCTCGAACACTGAAGCTTTCTTT. Translated, it gives CASGGGSNTEAFF.

This chain joins TRBV10-1 and TRBJ2-1, with 7 positions matching TRBD1. This CDR3 contains 16 residues. J was trimmed by 0 bases and V by 0 bases; bases with no gene match: 2. Germline CDR1 is WNHNN and CDR2 is SYGVQD (reference sequence). In nucleotides, the CDR3 is TGCGCCAGCAGTGAGTCACAGGGGAGCTCCTACAATGAGCAGTTCTTC. Translation: CASSESQGSSYNEQFF.